These 10 T cell receptor beta chains originate from one sample sequenced in a study of PD-1 blockade in classical Hodgkin lymphoma. Every patient was affected by relapse after autologous stem cell transplantation, while exposure to brentuximab vedotin was not uniform. Starting with thawed PBMCs, CD4+ T cells were purified by magnetic negative selection. Data came from immunoSEQ multiplex PCR; TCRdb stores just in-frame clones and leaves some out. The profile shows fewer than 7,500 clones, roughly 80% of them singletons. The starting material was CD4+ T cells from blood, obtained at baseline. The receptors shown here come from a human donor with classical Hodgkin lymphoma.

The chain joins TRBV28 to TRBJ1-1; TRBD1 matches at 7 bases. This CDR3 is built from 11 residues. V lost 2 bases, J lost 9 bases, and 0 bases stayed unmatched. The germline V gene encodes CDR1 MDHEN and CDR2 SYDVKM. The chain's CDR3 is CASSLRGQAFF. In DNA form, the CDR3 reads TGTGCCAGCAGTTTAAGGGGGCAAGCTTTCTTT.

The chain combines TRBV5-1 with TRBJ1-1; D possibly corresponds to TRBD1 (6 bases). From germline, CDR1 is SGHRS and CDR2 YFSETQ. V was clipped by 0 bases and J by 5 bases, with 11 bases between them. The CDR3 extends over 14 amino acids. The CDR3 nucleotides are TGCGCCAGCAGCTTGGTAGGGGGGTGGACTGAAGCTTTCTTT. This translates into CASSLVGGWTEAFF.

This chain connects TRBV6-5 to TRBJ2-7; the match to TRBD1 covers 8 bases. V gave up 2 bases and J gave up 2 bases; unmatched junction bases: 5. Germline CDR1 reads MNHEY; CDR2 reads SVGAGI. The CDR3 covers 15 residues. CDR3 sequence: CASSYRDRKAYEQYF. CDR3 in DNA: TGTGCCAGCAGTTACCGGGACAGGAAAGCCTACGAGCAGTACTTC.

The J gene is TRBJ2-7, the V gene TRBV9; D is possibly TRBD1 or TRBD2 (5 bases each). V was cut by 0 bases and J by 3 bases, with 7 bases left in between. This CDR3 comprises 13 residues. Germline CDR1 and CDR2: SGDLS and YYNGEE. CDR3 protein: CASSVGGSYEQYF. The CDR3, as DNA: TGTGCCAGCAGCGTAGGGGGGAGCTACGAGCAGTACTTC.

For the CDR3, the DNA is TGTGCCATCAGAGGAGGTGGGGGGCGGGAGGGGTACAATGAGCAGTTCTTC. This gives the protein CAIRGGGGREGYNEQFF. The gene calls are TRBV10-3 and TRBJ2-1; TRBD2 aligns across 9 bases. This CDR3 has 17 amino acids. Germline V CDR1 and CDR2: ENHRY, SYGVKD. The junction had 13 bases not matched to a gene; V was cut back by 6 bases and J by 4 bases.

V usage is TRBV6-1 and J usage is TRBJ2-5, with D perhaps TRBD2 (5 bases). Trimming took off 4 bases at V and 3 bases at J, with 9 bases between the two ends. This CDR3 region has 13 residues. Germline V CDR1 and CDR2: MNHNS, SASEGT. The CDR3 sequence is CASSAYGEETQYF. CDR3 nucleotide sequence: TGTGCCAGCAGTGCCTACGGGGAAGAGACCCAGTACTTC.

The rearrangement links TRBV7-6 to TRBJ2-7; tentatively, D is TRBD1 (5 bases). The V end was cut by 0 bases, the J end by 6 bases, with 15 bases between. The CDR3 is 15 amino acids. The germline V gene encodes CDR1 SGHVS and CDR2 FNYEAQ. CDR3 DNA sequence: TGTGCCAGCAGCTTAGCTATGGGGCTAACTACCGAGCAGTACTTC. Translation: CASSLAMGLTTEQYF.

The chain's CDR3 is CASSVFGNNEQFF. The CDR3 DNA reads TGTGCCAGCAGCGTATTCGGAAACAATGAGCAGTTCTTC. The chain uses TRBV9 and TRBJ2-1, with D uncertain. The CDR3 sequence is 13 residues long. Germline CDR1 SGDLS, CDR2 YYNGEE. The V and J ends lost 1 base and 5 bases respectively, with 7 bases between them. Full variable domain (remainder filled in from reference TRBV9 and TRBJ2-1): DSGVTQTPKHLITATGQRVTLRCSPRSGDLSVYWYQQSLDQGLQFLIQYYNGEERAKGNILERFSAQQFPDLHSELNLSSLELGDSALYFCASSVFGNNEQFFGPGTRLTVL.

The chain couples TRBV5-1 to TRBJ1-1; TRBD1 might be the D (6 bases). There are 13 residues in the CDR3. The germline gives CDR1 SGHRS, CDR2 YFSETQ. Trimming cost V 4 bases and J 7 bases, with 14 bases left between them. The CDR3 protein is CASSPQGRGEAFF. In DNA, the CDR3 is TGCGCCAGCAGCCCACAGGGTAGAGGTGAAGCTTTCTTT.

The chain links TRBV9 to TRBJ2-1; D unresolved. The ends were cut back, 4 bases at V and 0 bases at J, with 11 bases in the middle. The CDR3 covers 15 residues. CDR1 SGDLS and CDR2 YYNGEE come from the germline V gene. The CDR3 DNA reads TGTGCCAGCAGCACGGACGTCAGCTCCTACAATGAGCAGTTCTTC. It yields the protein CASSTDVSSYNEQFF. Supplemented by reference TRBV9 and TRBJ2-1, the full variable domain reads DSGVTQTPKHLITATGQRVTLRCSPRSGDLSVYWYQQSLDQGLQFLIQYYNGEERAKGNILERFSAQQFPDLHSELNLSSLELGDSALYFCASSTDVSSYNEQFFGPGTRLTVL.